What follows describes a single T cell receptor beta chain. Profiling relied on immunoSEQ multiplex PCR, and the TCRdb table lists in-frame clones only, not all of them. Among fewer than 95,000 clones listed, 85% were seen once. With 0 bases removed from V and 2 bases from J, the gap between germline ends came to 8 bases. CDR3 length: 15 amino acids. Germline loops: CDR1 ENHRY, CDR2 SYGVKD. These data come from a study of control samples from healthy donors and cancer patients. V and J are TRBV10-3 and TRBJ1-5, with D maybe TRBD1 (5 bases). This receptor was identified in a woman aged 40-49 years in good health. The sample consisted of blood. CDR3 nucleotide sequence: TGTGCCATCAGTGAGTCTGCGGGGGGCAATCAGCCCCAGCATTTT. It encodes CAISESAGGNQPQHF.